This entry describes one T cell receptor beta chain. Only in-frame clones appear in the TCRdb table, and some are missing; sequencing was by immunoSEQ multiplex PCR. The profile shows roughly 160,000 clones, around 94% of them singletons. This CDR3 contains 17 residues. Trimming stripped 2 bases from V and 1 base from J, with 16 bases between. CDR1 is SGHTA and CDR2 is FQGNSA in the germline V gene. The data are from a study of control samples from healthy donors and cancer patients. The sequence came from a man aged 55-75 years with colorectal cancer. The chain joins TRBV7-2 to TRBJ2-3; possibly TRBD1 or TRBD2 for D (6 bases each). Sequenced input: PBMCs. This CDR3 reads CASSLTPGGRGTDTQYF. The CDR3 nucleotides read TGTGCCAGCAGCTTAACCCCCGGGGGCCGGGGCACAGATACGCAGTATTTT.